The 28 T cell receptor beta chains reported below all come from one sample, sequenced in a study of blood T cell repertoires in COVID-19 (dated by TCRdb to about 2020). Libraries were prepared through the immunoSEQ multiplex PCR assay. TCRdb took over this immuneACCESS table, retaining in-frame rearrangements with V and J assigned. Such tables are incomplete; in checked studies, under half of the missing clones stem from an unresolved V gene, and the remainder is unexplained. The sample records about 170,000 clones, about four fifths of which are singletons. Together, the top ten hold 11% to 15% of the sample. Material for sequencing was peripheral blood. The source of these receptors is a man aged 18-30 years with active or convalescent COVID-19.

The chain joins TRBV7-9 to TRBJ1-3, with a weak D call TRBD1 (5 bases). The CDR3 loop spans 16 amino acids. Looked up from germline, CDR1 is SEHNR and CDR2 is FQNEAQ (reference sequence). V lost 6 bases, J lost 0 bases, and 15 bases lay in between. The CDR3 here is CASRSRVSGSGNTIYF. As DNA, the CDR3 is TGTGCCAGCAGATCCAGGGTGTCTGGCTCTGGAAACACCATATATTTT.

The chain is built from TRBV5-1 and TRBJ1-1; D is perhaps TRBD1 (5 bases). This CDR3 spans 14 amino acids. The V gene lost 6 bases and the J gene lost 1 base, with 13 bases spanning the gap. Germline lookup yields CDR1 SGHRS and CDR2 YFSETQ. CDR3 region: CASTMGGQNTEAFF. For the CDR3, the DNA is TGCGCCAGCACCATGGGAGGACAGAACACTGAAGCTTTCTTT.

The chain employs TRBV27 and TRBJ1-4, with 8 bases that match TRBD1. The CDR3 totals 15 residues. Germline CDR1 and CDR2: MNHEY and SMNVEV (reference sequence). With 5 bases clipped from V and 4 bases from J, the junction kept 6 bases outside the gene matches. The CDR3 spells CASSPRDRLNEKLFF. The CDR3 region has the DNA TGTGCCAGCAGTCCCCGGGACAGGCTTAATGAAAAACTGTTTTTT.

The chain employs TRBV29-1 and TRBJ2-7, with D perhaps TRBD2 (5 bases). Deletions cut 2 bases from V and 2 bases from J, with 10 bases between. CDR1 is SQVTM and CDR2 is ANQGSEA in the germline V gene. The CDR3 runs 13 residues. The CDR3 nucleotides read TGCAGCGTTGAAATAGGACTCCCCTACGAGCAGTACTTC. It yields the protein CSVEIGLPYEQYF.

This chain connects TRBV5-4 to TRBJ1-2; possibly TRBD1 for D (5 bases). From germline, CDR1 is SGHNT and CDR2 YYREEE (reference sequence). Trimming took off 4 bases at V and 5 bases at J, with 18 bases between the two ends. The CDR3 runs to 15 residues. The CDR3 is CASSAGLASPYGYTF. CDR3 coding DNA: TGTGCCAGCAGCGCGGGACTCGCATCACCGTATGGCTACACCTTC.

This clone was observed a single time. The chain has TRBV27 and TRBJ2-5; TRBD1 agrees at 10 bases. The CDR3 covers 15 residues. V lost 5 bases, J lost 2 bases, and 5 bases stayed unmatched. CDR1 and CDR2 (germline): MNHEY, SMNVEV (reference sequence). This chain's CDR3 is CASSGDRGIQETQYF. CDR3 in DNA: TGTGCCAGCAGTGGGGACAGGGGAATTCAAGAGACCCAGTACTTC.

The J gene is TRBJ1-6, the V gene TRBV11-2; TRBD1 agrees at 10 bases. The V gene's germline CDR1 is SGHAT and CDR2 FQNNGV. The CDR3 is made up of 15 amino acids. Unmatched junction bases numbered 2, after V lost 2 bases and J lost 7 bases. DNA of the CDR3: TGTGCCAGCAGCTTAACGGACAGGGGGAATTCACCCCTCCACTTT. Amino acid sequence: CASSLTDRGNSPLHF.

CDR3 amino acids: CASSRGLAGGAYNEQFF. CDR3 DNA: TGTGCCAGCAGTCGTGGACTAGCGGGAGGGGCATACAATGAGCAGTTCTTC. The V and J genes are TRBV28 and TRBJ2-1; 15 bases agree with TRBD2. CDR3 length equals 17 residues. Trimming at V came to 5 bases and at J to 4 bases, leaving 6 bases not matched to a gene. Looked up from germline, CDR1 is MDHEN and CDR2 is SYDVKM.

This clone has more than one count but fewer than ten. The gene calls are TRBV25-1 and TRBJ1-2; D unresolved. The CDR3 totals 14 residues. The V gene's germline CDR1 is MGHDK and CDR2 SYGVNS. Trimming shortened V by 4 bases and J by 7 bases, and 16 bases separated the two germline ends. CDR3 in amino acids: CASSGSLAAGGYTF. As DNA, the CDR3 is TGTGCCAGCAGTGGCAGCTTGGCGGCGGGTGGCTACACCTTC.

This clone was seen repeatedly, ten times or more. The rearrangement joins TRBV19 to TRBJ2-3; 14 bases match TRBD2. The CDR3 spans 19 residues. Germline trimming cut 2 bases from V and 0 bases from J; bases unmatched to any gene: 7. Germline V lookup: CDR1 LNHDA, CDR2 SQIVND (reference sequence). CDR3: CASSIRGLAGDTSTDTQYF. The DNA for the CDR3 is TGTGCCAGTAGTATACGGGGACTAGCGGGAGATACAAGCACAGATACGCAGTATTTT.

The chain combines TRBV7-2 with TRBJ2-1; D gene uncertain. V was shortened by 2 bases and J by 0 bases, with 8 bases between the two germline ends. There are 15 residues in the CDR3. Germline V gives CDR1 SGHTA, CDR2 FQGNSA. CDR3: CASSLLANSYNEQFF. CDR3 nucleotides: TGTGCCAGCAGCTTATTAGCCAACTCCTACAATGAGCAGTTCTTC.

The chain uses TRBV9 and TRBJ1-2, with a weak D call TRBD1 (5 bases). The CDR3 has 13 amino acids. Germline CDR1 reads SGDLS; CDR2 reads YYNGEE. Trimming cost V 4 bases and J 4 bases, with 11 bases left between them. CDR3: CASSPGYSYGYTF. The CDR3 coding sequence is TGTGCCAGCAGCCCAGGGTATAGCTATGGCTACACCTTC.

The CDR3 protein is CASSWQVNTEAFF. CDR3 nucleotides: TGCGCCAGCAGCTGGCAGGTGAACACTGAAGCTTTCTTT. This chain links TRBV4-1 with TRBJ1-1; D remains ambiguous. CDR1 is MGHRA and CDR2 is YSYEKL in the germline V gene. V dropped 5 bases and J dropped 0 bases, with 7 bases sitting between them. The CDR3 covers 13 residues.

The genes are TRBV12-5 and TRBJ2-3, with TRBD2 matching over 7 bases. The CDR3 totals 14 residues. CDR1 and CDR2 (germline): LGHNT, FRNRAP. V lost 6 bases and J lost 12; bases outside the gene matches: 15. Written as DNA, the CDR3 is TGTGCTAGTGGCCTCTCCAACGCGGGGGATGCACAGTATTTT. It codes for CASGLSNAGDAQYF.

The rearrangement uses TRBV7-2 and TRBJ2-1; the D gene is possibly TRBD2 (5 bases). This CDR3 has 15 amino acids. Germline CDR1 and CDR2: SGHTA and FQGNSA. With 2 bases removed from V and 1 base from J, the gap between germline ends came to 9 bases. The CDR3 DNA reads as TGTGCCAGCAGCTTAAGAGCGGTTTCCTACAATGAGCAGTTCTTC. It yields the protein CASSLRAVSYNEQFF.

CDR3 loop: CASSQSLGGNTEAFF. CDR3 in DNA: TGTGCCAGCTCCCAAAGTCTAGGAGGGAACACTGAAGCTTTCTTT. The chain employs TRBV18 and TRBJ1-1; D call uncertain. V lost 6 bases to trimming and J lost 1 base, with 15 bases between them. The CDR3 spans 15 residues. CDR1 is KGHSH and CDR2 is LQKENI in the germline V gene. The variable domain in full, with the rest retrieved from reference TRBV18 and TRBJ1-1, is NAGVMQNPRHLVRRRGQEARLRCSPMKGHSHVYWYRQLPEEGLKFMVYLQKENIIDESGMPKERFSAEFPKEGPSILRIQQVVRGDSAAYFCASSQSLGGNTEAFFGQGTRLTVV.

J is TRBJ2-3 and V is TRBV19; TRBD2 matches at 8 bases. Trimming removed 4 bases from V and 2 bases from J; junction bases left unmatched: 11. The CDR3 runs to 17 residues. From germline, CDR1 is LNHDA and CDR2 SQIVND (reference sequence). The CDR3 loop is CASSSSSLLAATDTQYF. CDR3 sequence (DNA): TGTGCCAGTAGTAGCTCTTCCCTACTAGCGGCCACAGATACGCAGTATTTT.

The gene calls are TRBV6-6 and TRBJ2-1, with D possibly matching TRBD2 (6 bases). The V gene lost 2 bases and the J gene lost 3 bases, with 14 bases spanning the gap. CDR3 length: 16 amino acids. Germline loops: CDR1 MNHNY, CDR2 SVGAGI (reference sequence). The CDR3 bases are TGTGCCAGCAGTTACAACGGGAGCCCCCTCTACAATGAGCAGTTCTTC. It is translated as CASSYNGSPLYNEQFF.

This clone was seen many times. V and J are TRBV15 and TRBJ2-7; D gene uncertain. V was trimmed by 0 bases and J by 3 bases, leaving 6 bases between them. Germline V gives CDR1 LNHNV, CDR2 YYDKDF (reference sequence). This CDR3 spans 13 amino acids. The CDR3 loop reads CATSRDKSYEQYF. CDR3 coding DNA: TGTGCCACCAGCAGAGATAAGAGCTACGAGCAGTACTTC.

This chain joins TRBV7-2 and TRBJ2-2; no firm D call. Germline-derived CDR1 and CDR2 are SGHTA and FQGNSA. This CDR3 is 14 amino acids long. V dropped 3 bases and J dropped 0 bases, with 5 bases sitting between them. As DNA, the CDR3 is TGTGCCAGCAGCTTTAACACGAACACCGGGGAGCTGTTTTTT. Its protein is CASSFNTNTGELFF.

V gene TRBV5-5 combines with J gene TRBJ2-3; 9 bases agree with TRBD1. With 4 bases clipped from V and 0 bases from J, the junction kept 6 bases outside the gene matches. CDR1 and CDR2 (germline): SGHKS, YYEKEE (reference sequence). This CDR3 region has 16 residues. For the CDR3, the DNA is TGTGCCAGCAGCAAGCACAGGGGGCAAAGCACAGATACGCAGTATTTT. Translating it yields CASSKHRGQSTDTQYF.

On this clone: In the same sample, other DNA sequences code for this CDR3. V gene TRBV18 combines with J gene TRBJ1-2, with D maybe TRBD1 (5 bases). CDR1 KGHSH and CDR2 LQKENI come from the germline V gene. V lost 3 bases, J lost 2 bases, and 10 bases lay in between. This CDR3 has 14 amino acids. CDR3 region: CASSPPTVNYGYTF. For the CDR3, the DNA is TGTGCCAGCTCACCCCCGACAGTCAACTATGGCTACACCTTC.

This sequence joins TRBV11-3 and TRBJ2-7; tentative D call: TRBD1 (6 bases). Trimming removed 4 bases at V and 5 bases at J, with 12 bases between. The CDR3 is made up of 13 amino acids. Germline CDR1 reads SGHNT; CDR2 reads YENEEA. CDR3 region: CASSSYEGDEQYF. The CDR3 coding sequence is TGTGCCAGCAGCTCCTACGAGGGGGACGAGCAGTACTTC.

This chain joins TRBV6-5 and TRBJ1-2; 8 nucleotides align to TRBD1. Germline loops: CDR1 MNHEY, CDR2 SVGAGI. The CDR3 has 13 amino acids. With 6 bases clipped from V and 2 bases from J, the junction kept 2 bases outside the gene matches. The CDR3 nucleotides read TGTGCCAGCAGGAACAGGGGGAACTATGGCTACACCTTC. It codes for CASRNRGNYGYTF.

V gene TRBV3-1 (or the pseudogene TRBV3-2) combines with J gene TRBJ2-3; D is perhaps TRBD2 (6 bases). V gave up 1 base and J gave up 4 bases, with 18 bases separating them. This CDR3 region has 17 residues. Germline V gene lookup returns CDR1 LGHDT and CDR2 YNNKEL (reference sequence). The CDR3 sequence is CASSQVSPGARSDTQYF. DNA of the CDR3: TGTGCCAGCAGCCAAGTGTCGCCGGGAGCGCGCTCAGATACGCAGTATTTT.

This chain uses TRBV28 with TRBJ2-3; 7 nucleotides line up with TRBD1. The CDR3 has 14 amino acids. Germline assignment: CDR1 MDHEN and CDR2 SYDVKM. The junction had 7 bases not matched to a gene; V was cut back by 6 bases and J by 4 bases. CDR3 in amino acids: CASRNRGSADTQYF. The CDR3 DNA sequence: TGTGCCAGCAGGAACAGGGGAAGCGCAGATACGCAGTATTTT.

This chain links TRBV5-5 with TRBJ1-2; maybe TRBD1 (6 bases). V was cut by 4 bases and J by 4 bases, with 14 bases left in between. This CDR3 region has 14 residues. The germline V gene encodes CDR1 SGHKS and CDR2 YYEKEE (reference sequence). CDR3 sequence (DNA): TGTGCCAGCAGCCTTGGGGACAAGTCCTATGGCTACACCTTC. The encoded protein is CASSLGDKSYGYTF. The complete variable domain, with remaining parts taken from reference TRBV5-5 and TRBJ1-2, reads DAGVTQSPTHLIKTRGQQVTLRCSPISGHKSVSWYQQVLGQGPQFIFQYYEKEERGRGNFPDRFSARQFPNYSSELNVNALLLGDSALYLCASSLGDKSYGYTFGSGTRLTVV.

The J gene is TRBJ2-1, the V gene TRBV7-2; 12 bases map to TRBD2. The germline gives CDR1 SGHTA, CDR2 FQGNSA. V shed 5 bases, J shed 5 bases, and the junction held 7 bases outside the gene matches. The CDR3 is 16 residues long. The CDR3 bases are TGTGCCAGCAGCCCCCGGACTAGCGGGATCCACAATGAGCAGTTCTTC. Translated, it gives CASSPRTSGIHNEQFF.